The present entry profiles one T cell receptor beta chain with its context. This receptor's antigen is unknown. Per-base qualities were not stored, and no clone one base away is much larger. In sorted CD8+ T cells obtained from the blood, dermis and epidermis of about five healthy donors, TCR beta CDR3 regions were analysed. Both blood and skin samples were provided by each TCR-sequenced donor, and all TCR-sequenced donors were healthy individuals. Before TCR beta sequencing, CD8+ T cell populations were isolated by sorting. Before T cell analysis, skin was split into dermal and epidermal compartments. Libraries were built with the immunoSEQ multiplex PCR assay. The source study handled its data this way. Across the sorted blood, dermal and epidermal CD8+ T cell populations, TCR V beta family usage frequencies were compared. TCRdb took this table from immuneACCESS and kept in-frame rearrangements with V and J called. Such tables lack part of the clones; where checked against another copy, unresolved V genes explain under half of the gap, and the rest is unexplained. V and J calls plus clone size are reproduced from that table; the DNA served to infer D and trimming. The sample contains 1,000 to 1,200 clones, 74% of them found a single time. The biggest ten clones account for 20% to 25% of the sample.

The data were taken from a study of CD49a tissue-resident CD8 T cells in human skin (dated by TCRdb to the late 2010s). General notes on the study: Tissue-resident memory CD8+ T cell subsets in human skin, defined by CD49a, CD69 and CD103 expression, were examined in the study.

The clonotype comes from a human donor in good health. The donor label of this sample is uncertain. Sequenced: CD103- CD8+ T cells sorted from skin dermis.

The nucleotide sequence is given as TGTGCCAGCAGTGATTGGGGGACATCCTACGAGCAGTACTTC. Translated, this is CASSDWGTSYEQYF. Recombination joined TRBV2 with TRBJ2-7, with a weak D call of TRBD1 (6 bases match). The trim is 3 bases for V and 1 base for J, with a gap of 10 bases between the germline ends. The CDR3 starts with the cysteine, ends with the phenylalanine, and has 14 residues. Here the CDR3 DNA is all that survives: 42 bases in frame from base 1. CDR1 and CDR2, looked up from the germline V gene, are SNHLY and FYNNEI.